Shown below are 26 T cell receptor beta chains from a single sample sequenced in a study of identical twins. TCRdb recomputed calls from the 5' RACE reads with MiXCR, one row per CDR3 protein. The data contain a few hundred thousand distinct CDR3 sequences, over 12% of them seen just once; the ten biggest clones take up around 0.48%. The same data also went into a second study, on yellow fever vaccine responses in identical twins.

The sample was CD4+ T cells sorted from blood. The receptors stem from a woman younger than 30 in good health.

This sequence joins TRBV7-9 and TRBJ1-5; no reliable D call. The germline V gene has CDR1 SEHNR and CDR2 FQNEAQ (reference sequence). CDR3 length equals 17 residues. V was shortened by 5 bases and J by 1 base, with 18 bases between the two germline ends. The CDR3 loop is CASSRARSEESNQPQHF. The CDR3 coding sequence is TGTGCCAGCAGCCGGGCACGTTCGGAAGAGAGCAATCAGCCCCAGCATTTT. The full variable domain, completed using reference TRBV7-9 and TRBJ1-5, is DTGVSQNPRHKITKRGQNVTFRCDPISEHNRLYWYRQTLGQGPEFLTYFQNEAQLEKSRLLSDRFSAERPKGSFSTLEIQRTEQGDSAMYLCASSRARSEESNQPQHFGDGTRLSIL.

The V call is TRBV3-1, the J call TRBJ2-1; 14 bases map to TRBD2. This CDR3 contains 15 residues. The germline CDR1 and CDR2 sequences are LGHDT and YNNKEL (reference sequence). Trimming removed 6 bases from V and 7 bases from J; junction bases left unmatched: 5. CDR3 DNA: TGTGCCAGCAGGGACGGGACTAGCGGGAGTAATGAGCAGTTCTTC. It codes for CASRDGTSGSNEQFF.

The table lists this clonotype with many counts. This sequence joins TRBV6-1 and TRBJ1-5; no clear D. The germline V and J ends were trimmed by 6 bases and 4 bases, with 10 bases remaining between them. Germline CDR1 reads MNHNS; CDR2 reads SASEGT. The CDR3 runs to 13 residues. The DNA for the CDR3 is TGTGCCAGCAGGCCCACCCTGAATCAGCCCCAGCATTTT. Its protein product is CASRPTLNQPQHF.

This chain connects TRBV6-2 or TRBV6-3 to TRBJ2-2; D gene unclear. Trimming took off 0 bases at V and 3 bases at J, with 23 bases between the two ends. The CDR3 is made up of 20 amino acids. Per germline, CDR1 MNHEY and CDR2 SVGEGT. The CDR3 region has the DNA TGTGCCAGCAGTTACTCCCTTTCGTCAGTCCGCGGTGTGGACACCGGGGAGCTGTTTTTT. Residues: CASSYSLSSVRGVDTGELFF.

This clonotype came up a few times. This sequence joins TRBV21-1 and TRBJ2-1; TRBD2 was called by the table and not checked on the DNA. TRBV21-1 is recorded as a pseudogene. The CDR3 covers 15 residues. In DNA form, the CDR3 reads TGTGCCAGCAGCAAGTTCAGGGAGGGTCACAATGAGCAGTTCTTC. The encoded protein is CASSKFREGHNEQFF.

This clonotype occurred a few times. The chain combines TRBV5-1 with TRBJ2-2; D possibly corresponds to TRBD1 (6 bases). This CDR3 comprises 15 residues. The V end lost 4 bases, the J end lost 0 bases, and 10 bases lay between the germline ends. CDR1 and CDR2 (germline): SGHRS, YFSETQ. CDR3: CASSPGTPNTGELFF. The CDR3 DNA follows: TGCGCCAGCAGCCCCGGGACACCGAACACCGGGGAGCTGTTTTTT.

This chain uses TRBV7-9 with TRBJ2-5; the D call may be TRBD1 or TRBD2 (5 bases each). V lost 5 bases to trimming and J lost 3 bases, with 10 bases between them. The CDR3 has 13 residues. Germline V CDR1 and CDR2: SEHNR, FQNEAQ (reference sequence). The CDR3 DNA is TGTGCCAGCAGCCGGGGCTCTAAAGAGACCCAGTACTTC. Its protein product is CASSRGSKETQYF. The entire variable domain, with the rest obtained from reference TRBV7-9 and TRBJ2-5, is as follows: DTGVSQNPRHKITKRGQNVTFRCDPISEHNRLYWYRQTLGQGPEFLTYFQNEAQLEKSRLLSDRFSAERPKGSFSTLEIQRTEQGDSAMYLCASSRGSKETQYFGPGTRLLVL.

The genes are TRBV10-3 and TRBJ1-1; possibly TRBD1 for D (5 bases). Germline V CDR1 and CDR2: ENHRY, SYGVKD. V lost 9 bases and J lost 1, with 18 bases in between. This CDR3 spans 15 amino acids. DNA of the CDR3: TGTGCCATACGTTGGGGCGGCGAATCGAACACTGAAGCTTTCTTT. Protein: CAIRWGGESNTEAFF.

This clonotype was picked up many times. This rearrangement joins TRBV27 to TRBJ1-6, with D uncertain. V was pared by 0 bases and J by 7 bases, with 10 bases between. Germline V gene sequence: CDR1 MNHEY, CDR2 SMNVEV (reference sequence). This CDR3 has 15 residues. The chain's CDR3 is CASSLSGVENSPLHF. In DNA, the CDR3 is TGTGCCAGCAGTTTATCCGGGGTGGAAAATTCACCCCTCCACTTT.

This clonotype showed up just a few times. The chain couples TRBV15 to TRBJ2-3; D is uncertain. CDR1 is LNHNV, CDR2 YYDKDF, per germline (reference sequence). Trimming shortened V by 8 bases and J by 2 bases, and 14 bases separated the two germline ends. This CDR3 has 14 residues. The CDR3 coding sequence is TGTGCCACCGCCTCGAAAGCTGTCACAGATACGCAGTATTTT. It encodes CATASKAVTDTQYF.

J is TRBJ2-7 and V is TRBV3-1; 15 bases fit TRBD2. The V and J ends lost 2 bases and 6 bases, in that order; junction bases with no gene match: 11. Germline lookup yields CDR1 LGHDT and CDR2 YNNKEL (reference sequence). The CDR3 runs 18 residues. The CDR3 bases are TGTGCCAGCAGCCAAACGCCGGGACTAGCGGGAGGTAGAGGCGAGCAGTACTTC. Residues: CASSQTPGLAGGRGEQYF.

This clonotype turned up a few times. As DNA, the CDR3 is TGTGCCAGCAGTACCGGGACTAGCGGGAGCGGGGATACGCAGTATTTT. Its translation: CASSTGTSGSGDTQYF. The rearrangement links TRBV7-9 to TRBJ2-3; 14 bases align to TRBD2. V was clipped by 6 bases and J by 6 bases; unmatched bases: 8. This CDR3 spans 16 amino acids. The germline V gene has CDR1 SEHNR and CDR2 FQNEAQ (reference sequence).

In its sample, this clonotype was seen a few times. The rearrangement links TRBV3-1 to TRBJ1-5; TRBD1 is a possible D gene (5 bases). The CDR3 has 18 amino acids. CDR1 is LGHDT and CDR2 is YNNKEL in the germline V gene (reference sequence). The germline V and J ends were trimmed by 0 bases and 4 bases, with 19 bases remaining between them. The CDR3 region is CASSQDQKKRDGNQPQHF. The CDR3 DNA sequence: TGTGCCAGCAGCCAAGATCAGAAGAAGCGGGACGGAAATCAGCCCCAGCATTTT.

CDR3 nucleotide sequence: TGTGCCAGCAGTACTCTGGGAACAGATACGCAGTATTTT. This encodes CASSTLGTDTQYF. The rearrangement joins TRBV14 to TRBJ2-3; D is unresolved. The CDR3 has 13 residues. Germline V gene lookup returns CDR1 SGHDN and CDR2 FVKESK. V lost 6 bases and J lost 3, with 10 bases in between.

This clonotype showed up just a few times. The chain couples TRBV7-9 to TRBJ2-1; 9 bases are shared with TRBD1. The CDR3 totals 13 residues. Germline-derived CDR1 and CDR2 are SEHNR and FQNEAQ (reference sequence). Unmatched junction bases numbered 3, after V lost 5 bases and J lost 7 bases. The CDR3 nucleotides read TGTGCCAGCAGCATCGGACAGGGGAATGAGCAGTTCTTC. This sequence encodes CASSIGQGNEQFF.

J is TRBJ2-3 and V is TRBV7-6, with D tentatively TRBD2 (6 bases). CDR3 length: 14 residues. CDR1 and CDR2 (germline): SGHVS, FNYEAQ. V was pared by 5 bases and J by 1 base, with 10 bases between. In DNA, the CDR3 is TGTGCCAGCAGCCAAACGGGGGGCACAGATACGCAGTATTTT. Translation gives CASSQTGGTDTQYF. The full variable domain, rest sourced from reference TRBV7-6 and TRBJ2-3, is GAGVSQSPRYKVTKRGQDVALRCDPISGHVSLYWYRQALGQGPEFLTYFNYEAQQDKSGLPNDRFSAERPEGSISTLTIQRTEQRDSAMYRCASSQTGGTDTQYFGPGTRLTVL.

The chain couples TRBV5-1 to TRBJ2-5; 7 bases align to TRBD1. This CDR3 has 16 residues. CDR1 SGHRS and CDR2 YFSETQ come from the germline V gene. The ends lost 0 bases at V and 5 bases at J; junction bases unmatched: 10. The CDR3 DNA is TGCGCCAGCAGCTTGGCCAGCCTGACAGGGATGGAGACCCAGTACTTC. Translation gives CASSLASLTGMETQYF.

This chain joins TRBV7-9 and TRBJ2-7; D tentatively reads TRBD1 or TRBD2 (5 bases each). V was trimmed by 6 bases and J by 1 base, leaving 16 bases between them. Germline V gene data show CDR1 as SEHNR and CDR2 as FQNEAQ (reference sequence). There are 15 residues in the CDR3. The CDR3 spells CASSYGDGVSYEQYF. The CDR3 bases are TGTGCCAGCAGTTACGGGGACGGCGTTTCCTACGAGCAGTACTTC.

The chain uses TRBV5-1 and TRBJ2-3; D is uncertain. Germline values: CDR1 SGHRS, CDR2 YFSETQ. The ends were cut back, 7 bases at V and 0 bases at J, with 12 bases in the middle. CDR3 length equals 14 residues. This CDR3 is CASHLSASTDTQYF. The CDR3 nucleotides are TGCGCCAGCCACCTGTCCGCGAGCACAGATACGCAGTATTTT.

In its sample, this clonotype was seen a few times. The chain is built from TRBV10-3 and TRBJ2-5; no definite D call. Germline lookup yields CDR1 ENHRY and CDR2 SYGVKD. Trimming cost V 4 bases and J 2 bases, with 8 bases left between them. The length of the CDR3 is 13 residues. CDR3 amino acids: CAISVGYQETQYF. As DNA, the CDR3 is TGTGCCATCAGTGTGGGATATCAAGAGACCCAGTACTTC.

The chain employs TRBV20-1 and TRBJ2-3; TRBD2 aligns across 13 bases. Germline CDR1 is DFQATT and CDR2 is SNEGSKA (reference sequence). The junction had 9 bases not matched to a gene; V was cut back by 6 bases and J by 6 bases. The CDR3 covers 15 residues. The CDR3 loop reads CSASGLAGAVDTQYF. In DNA, the CDR3 is TGCAGTGCCAGCGGACTAGCGGGAGCTGTGGATACGCAGTATTTT.

CDR3 bases: TGTGCCAGCAGTTCAGACAGGGGCTACAATGAGCAGTTCTTC. This translates into CASSSDRGYNEQFF. The rearrangement joins TRBV2 to TRBJ2-1, with TRBD1 matching over 8 bases. The CDR3 runs to 14 residues. Germline lookup yields CDR1 SNHLY and CDR2 FYNNEI. J was trimmed by 3 bases and V by 5 bases; bases with no gene match: 3.

The chain combines TRBV18 with TRBJ2-1, with 14 bases fitting TRBD2. With 6 bases clipped from V and 3 bases from J, the junction kept 19 bases outside the gene matches. From germline, CDR1 is KGHSH and CDR2 LQKENI. The CDR3 runs to 21 residues. The CDR3 loop is CASSRRLAGGPRLSNYNEQFF. CDR3 DNA sequence: TGTGCCAGCTCTCGGAGACTAGCGGGAGGGCCCCGGTTGTCGAACTACAATGAGCAGTTCTTC.

The rearrangement joins TRBV5-1 to TRBJ2-7; TRBD1 or TRBD2 may be the D gene (5 bases each). Trimming pared 3 bases from V and 5 bases from J, leaving 18 bases between. The CDR3 is 15 residues long. Germline-derived CDR1 and CDR2 are SGHRS and YFSETQ. As DNA, the CDR3 is TGCGCCAGCAGCTCCGAAGACCCCGGGGCCAACGAGCAGTACTTC. Translating it yields CASSSEDPGANEQYF.

The V call is TRBV29-1, the J call TRBJ2-1; 8 nucleotides line up with TRBD2. J lost 6 bases, V lost 6 bases, and 7 bases had no gene match. Germline CDR1 reads SQVTM; CDR2 reads ANQGSEA. The CDR3 consists of 13 residues. CDR3 coding DNA: TGCAGCGTCTCAGCGGGAGTGGCCAATGAGCAGTTCTTC. This translates into CSVSAGVANEQFF.

The chain is built from TRBV5-1 and TRBJ2-1; the D gene could be TRBD1 or TRBD2 (6 bases each). V lost 2 bases to trimming and J lost 2 bases, with 11 bases between them. The CDR3 runs to 15 residues. Germline V gives CDR1 SGHRS, CDR2 YFSETQ. The CDR3 spells CASSFSRGPYNEQFF. The CDR3 coding sequence is TGCGCCAGCAGCTTTTCCCGGGGGCCCTACAATGAGCAGTTCTTC.